Sequencing of this T cell receptor (beta chain) was carried out in a study of T cell responses to AZD1222 COVID-19 vaccine. At the level of the study: Second-dose intervals near 4 or 12 weeks were combined. Whole-study results and caveats: Regions 160-218 and 743-854 dominated among vaccine-associated CD4 TCRs spanning spike. Recipients of two AZD1222 doses showed rising Spike-specific TCR breadth and depth. Donor demographics were predominantly white British with a female majority; clonal diversity may be underestimated.

Method: immunoSEQ multiplex PCR; TCRdb's copy keeps in-frame clones and lacks some. This sample has roughly 140,000 clones; around 90% occur once, and the top ten carry about 4.6%. As regards this clone: Its antigen is undetermined.

CDR1 and CDR2 from the germline V gene are MGHDK and SYGVNS. This CDR3 is built from 14 residues. Trimming took off 1 base at V and 0 bases at J, with 7 bases between the two ends. The source material was peripheral blood, sampled on day 0 of AZD1222 vaccination. The chain recombines TRBV25-1 with TRBJ2-7; D not certain. This TCR derives from an adult in good health. CDR3 sequence (DNA): TGTGCCAGCAGTGAATCGGATAGCTCCTACGAGCAGTACTTC. Translated, it gives CASSESDSSYEQYF.